This T cell receptor beta chain was recovered during a study of post-analysis software for immune sequencing data. Study-wide results and limits: Normalized Chao1 diversity was significantly lower in multiple sclerosis patients than in controls. A handful of TRBV segments were significantly more frequent in patients than in controls. TRBV5-6, TRBV5-1 and TRBV20-1 were among these segments. Samples from a shared batch, those prepared together, strongly co-clustered by F measure.

Turning to this clonotype: Its specificity is not known.

The CDR3 is 14 amino acids. Germline CDR1 reads DFQATT; CDR2 reads SNEGSKA (reference sequence). The ends were cut back, 3 bases at V and 1 base at J, with 11 bases in the middle. TCR beta cDNA libraries had unique molecular identifiers. TCRdb reprocessed the PCR reads with MiXCR, giving one entry per CDR3 protein. The table lists approximately 690,000 distinct CDR3 sequences, around 60% of them singletons. The clonotype was recovered from a girl aged 2 to 9 with multiple sclerosis. This sequence joins TRBV20-1 and TRBJ2-3; D is ambiguous. Material: blood. CDR3 region: CSARRSLGTDTQYF. Here the CDR3 DNA reads TGCAGTGCTAGGCGGAGTCTGGGCACAGATACGCAGTATTTT.